The text below deals with one T cell receptor (beta chain). Antigen unknown. The data derive from a study of blood T cells in healthy people across ages. General study points: Observed TCR beta diversity showed a strong correlation with the percentage of naive T cells as measured by flow cytometry.

The use of a sample-barcoded 5' primer and a J-beta primer mix characterized a second PCR of about 7 to 12 cycles. TCRdb passed the 5' RACE reads through MiXCR, listing each CDR3 protein once. The table records about 830,000 distinct CDR3 sequences, approximately 59% of them present only once. This TCR was recovered from a man aged 25-40 years in good health. The sequenced sample was blood.

Here the CDR3 reads CASSQPWDRVVDQPQHF. CDR3 coding DNA: TGTGCCAGCAGCCAACCCTGGGACAGGGTAGTGGATCAGCCCCAGCATTTT. V is TRBV28 and J is TRBJ1-5; TRBD1 agrees at 9 bases. CDR1 and CDR2 from the germline V gene are MDHEN and SYDVKM. The ends lost 6 bases at V and 5 bases at J; junction bases unmatched: 14. The CDR3 has 17 amino acids.